Following are 23 T cell receptor beta chains from one sample sequenced in a study of blood T cell repertoires in COVID-19. TCRdb's table, derived via immunoSEQ multiplex PCR, lists solely in-frame clones and lacks some. The table has fewer than 350,000 clones, 80% to 90% seen once. The source material was PBMCs or T cells enriched from blood (not recorded which). These receptors originate from a woman aged 40 to 55 with acute COVID-19.

V and J are TRBV7-2 and TRBJ2-3, with 11 nucleotides matching TRBD2. The CDR3 is made up of 19 amino acids. CDR1 SGHTA and CDR2 FQGNSA come from the germline V gene. V gave up 5 bases and J gave up 2 bases; unmatched junction bases: 15. DNA for the CDR3: TGTGCCAGCAGCCCAAAGGCTGTCCTAGCGGGGGGTTACACAGATACGCAGTATTTT. As protein: CASSPKAVLAGGYTDTQYF. Filled out from reference TRBV7-2 and TRBJ2-3, the complete variable domain reads GAGVSQSPSNKVTEKGKDVELRCDPISGHTALYWYRQSLGQGLEFLIYFQGNSAPDKSGLPSDRFSAERTGGSVSTLTIQRTQQEDSAVYLCASSPKAVLAGGYTDTQYFGPGTRLTVL.

The chain is built from TRBV29-1 and TRBJ2-7; D is undetermined. Germline V CDR1 and CDR2: SQVTM, ANQGSEA. V lost 2 bases to trimming and J lost 2 bases, with 10 bases between them. The CDR3 contains 13 residues. CDR3 residues: CSVESAATYEQYF. In DNA, the CDR3 is TGCAGCGTTGAATCGGCGGCTACCTACGAGCAGTACTTC.

With regard to this clone: The same CDR3 also results from other DNA sequences found in this sample. This chain's CDR3 is CASSSSYEQYF. CDR3 nucleotide sequence: TGTGCCAGCTCTAGCTCCTACGAGCAGTACTTC. The chain links TRBV5-6 to TRBJ2-7; no reliable D call. With 7 bases removed from V and 0 bases from J, the gap between germline ends came to 5 bases. The CDR3 runs 11 residues. The V gene's germline CDR1 is SGHDT and CDR2 YYEEEE.

CDR3 in amino acids: CASSQDRGLSGNTIYF. In nucleotides, the CDR3 is TGTGCCAGCAGCCAGGACAGGGGGCTCTCTGGAAACACCATATATTTT. This chain uses TRBV7-8 with TRBJ1-3, with TRBD1 matching 11 bases. J gave up 0 bases and V 5 bases, and 3 bases lay outside the gene matches. Germline values: CDR1 SGHVS, CDR2 FQNEAQ. This CDR3 is 16 amino acids long.

The rearrangement joins TRBV28 to TRBJ2-2; TRBD2 aligns across 14 bases. Germline assignment: CDR1 MDHEN and CDR2 SYDVKM. The length of the CDR3 is 17 residues. J gave up 4 bases and V 4 bases, and 5 bases lay outside the gene matches. CDR3 DNA sequence: TGTGCCAGCAGTTCGGGGGGACTAGCGGGAGTCACCGGGGAGCTGTTTTTT. Translating it yields CASSSGGLAGVTGELFF.

This chain joins TRBV28 and TRBJ1-2; 7 positions agree with TRBD1. Unmatched junction bases numbered 8, after V lost 4 bases and J lost 6 bases. Germline V gene data show CDR1 as MDHEN and CDR2 as SYDVKM. The CDR3 loop spans 14 amino acids. CDR3 amino acids: CASSWTGLPDGYTF. CDR3 nucleotides: TGTGCCAGCAGTTGGACAGGACTTCCAGATGGCTACACCTTC.

This rearrangement joins TRBV28 to TRBJ1-4, with 8 bases lining up with TRBD1. The J segment lost 9 bases and the V segment lost 4 bases, leaving 4 bases of the junction unmatched. The length of the CDR3 is 13 residues. Germline V gene data show CDR1 as MDHEN and CDR2 as SYDVKM. The CDR3 DNA reads as TGTGCCAGCAGTTCCGGACAGGGACAAAAACTGTTTTTT. Amino acids: CASSSGQGQKLFF.

The chain couples TRBV18 to TRBJ2-3; a possible D gene is TRBD1 (6 bases). CDR3 length: 15 residues. V was shortened by 2 bases and J by 2 bases, with 11 bases between the two germline ends. Germline assignment: CDR1 KGHSH and CDR2 LQKENI. The CDR3 is CASSPIGQHTDTQYF. The CDR3 DNA reads TGTGCCAGCTCACCAATCGGACAGCACACAGATACGCAGTATTTT.

The genes are TRBV19 and TRBJ2-7; the D gene is possibly TRBD2 (6 bases). Germline V lookup: CDR1 LNHDA, CDR2 SQIVND (reference sequence). The CDR3 consists of 11 residues. Between the trimmed V and J ends, which lost 10 bases and 6 bases, there was a span of 13 bases. CDR3 sequence (DNA): TGTGCCACTCTCTACGGGGGCGAGCAGTACTTC. Amino acids: CATLYGGEQYF.

The genes are TRBV30 and TRBJ2-7, with 8 bases matching TRBD1. This CDR3 is 19 amino acids long. Looked up from germline, CDR1 is GTSNPN and CDR2 is SVGIG (reference sequence). The V segment lost 2 bases and the J segment 4 bases; nucleotides outside the gene matches: 22. The CDR3 sequence is CAWSPHTQITRGPSYEQYF. Here the CDR3 DNA reads TGTGCCTGGAGTCCTCACACCCAGATCACCAGGGGGCCCTCTTACGAGCAGTACTTC.

This rearrangement joins TRBV11-2 to TRBJ2-1; 10 bases align to TRBD2. Germline V gene sequence: CDR1 SGHAT, CDR2 FQNNGV. This CDR3 has 13 residues. After removal of 4 bases from V and 15 bases from J, the junction contained 9 bases not matched to a gene. CDR3 sequence reads: CASSWERTSGTFF. In DNA form, the CDR3 reads TGTGCCAGCAGCTGGGAACGGACTAGCGGAACGTTCTTC.

The chain joins TRBV3-1 (or the pseudogene TRBV3-2) to TRBJ2-1, with 9 bases fitting TRBD1. This CDR3 region has 14 residues. J gave up 10 bases and V 5 bases, and 9 bases lay outside the gene matches. Germline V CDR1 and CDR2: LGHDT, YNNKEL (reference sequence). The chain's CDR3 is CASSSGTGRGEQFF. For the CDR3, the DNA is TGTGCCAGCAGCTCCGGGACAGGGCGTGGGGAGCAGTTCTTC.

The V gene is TRBV7-2, the J gene TRBJ2-7; the D gene is possibly TRBD2 (6 bases). CDR3 length equals 16 residues. CDR1 and CDR2 (germline): SGHTA, FQGNSA. Trimming removed 2 bases at V and 1 base at J, with 15 bases between. The CDR3 loop reads CASSLQRASFSYEQYF. In DNA, the CDR3 is TGTGCCAGCAGCTTACAGCGGGCGTCCTTTTCCTACGAGCAGTACTTC.

The chain uses TRBV10-3 and TRBJ1-5; a weak D match, TRBD1 (6 bases). CDR1 is ENHRY and CDR2 is SYGVKD in the germline V gene. The V end lost 3 bases, the J end lost 0 bases, and 12 bases lay between the germline ends. This CDR3 contains 16 residues. CDR3 in amino acids: CAISDRGGASNQPQHF. The CDR3 DNA follows: TGTGCCATCAGTGATCGAGGGGGGGCTAGCAATCAGCCCCAGCATTTT.

The genes are TRBV14 and TRBJ1-2, with 7 bases matching TRBD1. CDR3 length: 14 residues. Germline values: CDR1 SGHDN, CDR2 FVKESK. Trimming cost V 0 bases and J 7 bases; bases outside gene matches: 5. Written as DNA, the CDR3 is TGTGCCAGCAGCCAAGATGGCAGGGACAGTGGCTACACCTTC. It yields the protein CASSQDGRDSGYTF.

The chain carries TRBV21-1 and TRBJ1-2; no DNA check was done on the table's D call, TRBD1. TRBV21-1 is recorded as a pseudogene. The CDR3 is 15 residues long. The CDR3 sequence is CASSKETVRSYGYTF. As DNA, the CDR3 is TGTGCCAGCAGCAAAGAGACCGTCAGGTCCTATGGCTACACCTTC.

CDR3 loop: CASRKGQALNTEAFF. CDR3 sequence (DNA): TGTGCCAGCAGAAAGGGACAGGCGTTGAACACTGAAGCTTTCTTT. V usage is TRBV6-5 and J usage is TRBJ1-1; 8 bases are a match to TRBD1. Per germline, CDR1 MNHEY and CDR2 SVGAGI. V shed 6 bases, J shed 0 bases, and the junction held 6 bases outside the gene matches. This CDR3 is 15 amino acids long.

V gene TRBV2 combines with J gene TRBJ1-6; D is possibly TRBD1 (5 bases). Germline CDR1 reads SNHLY; CDR2 reads FYNNEI. Between the trimmed V and J ends, which lost 2 bases and 0 bases, there was a span of 14 bases. The CDR3 covers 18 residues. The CDR3 DNA sequence: TGTGCCAGCAGTGAACAGGGCGGAAGATTCTCCTATAATTCACCCCTCCACTTT. It codes for CASSEQGGRFSYNSPLHF.

This chain connects TRBV7-3 to TRBJ2-1, with a tentative D call TRBD2 (6 bases). V dropped 2 bases and J dropped 1 base, with 9 bases sitting between them. The length of the CDR3 is 15 residues. The germline gives CDR1 SGHTA, CDR2 FQGTGA. In DNA form, the CDR3 reads TGTGCCAGCAGCTTAGAGGGAGGATCCTACAATGAGCAGTTCTTC. Encoded protein: CASSLEGGSYNEQFF.

The chain uses TRBV6-6 and TRBJ2-3; weak D call: TRBD2 (5 bases). Trimming shortened V by 2 bases and J by 2 bases, and 11 bases separated the two germline ends. There are 15 residues in the CDR3. CDR1 is MNHNY, CDR2 SVGAGI, per germline (reference sequence). The CDR3 DNA is TGTGCCAGCAGTTACCCGAGCGGATCCACAGATACGCAGTATTTT. It is translated as CASSYPSGSTDTQYF.

The V call is TRBV4-2, the J call TRBJ2-3; 10 nucleotides line up with TRBD2. Unmatched junction bases numbered 11, after V lost 4 bases and J lost 4 bases. The CDR3 spans 17 residues. Germline V gene sequence: CDR1 LGHNA, CDR2 YNFKEQ. CDR3 DNA: TGTGCCAGCAGCCCCCTCGAGCGGGAGGGAGGCGCAGATACGCAGTATTTT. Its protein is CASSPLEREGGADTQYF.

The chain joins TRBV6-2 or TRBV6-3 to TRBJ2-5; 8 nucleotides align to TRBD1. The J segment lost 4 bases and the V segment lost 5 bases, leaving 9 bases of the junction unmatched. Germline V CDR1 and CDR2: MNHEY, SVGEGT. The CDR3 extends over 15 amino acids. The CDR3 nucleotides are TGTGCCAGCAGTCCAGGACAGGGAATCGTAGAGACCCAGTACTTC. It specifies CASSPGQGIVETQYF.

CDR3 bases: TGTGCCAGCAGCGTAGGCAGCGGGACTTGGGAGACCCAGTACTTC. Its protein is CASSVGSGTWETQYF. The V gene is TRBV9, the J gene TRBJ2-5, with TRBD2 matching 7 bases. The V gene's germline CDR1 is SGDLS and CDR2 YYNGEE. The CDR3 covers 15 residues. The ends lost 0 bases at V and 5 bases at J; junction bases unmatched: 7.